This TCR beta chain appears in the sequencing data of a study of T-cell memory formation after mild COVID-19. Findings and limits, study-wide: Unconfirmed was the SARS-CoV-2 specificity of second-wave clones that peaked on day 37.

CDR1 SGHTA and CDR2 FQGNSA come from the germline V gene. The CDR3 runs to 13 residues. The V end was cut by 1 base, the J end by 5 bases, with 7 bases between. The table lists this clonotype with a few counts. Its antigen is still unknown. TCRdb reanalysed the 5' RACE reads using MiXCR and keeps one entry per CDR3 protein. The sample has hundreds of thousands of distinct CDR3 sequences; roughly an eighth are singletons. Material for sequencing was PBMCs or a T cell subset sorted from them (not recorded which). The sequence derives from a man younger than 30 who had mild COVID-19 (a few samples of this study predate the infection). Cell type and time point are not known. The chain has TRBV7-2 and TRBJ2-3; no firm D call. The DNA for the CDR3 is TGTGCCAGCAGCTTAGGGGCTGAAGATACGCAGTATTTT. Protein: CASSLGAEDTQYF.